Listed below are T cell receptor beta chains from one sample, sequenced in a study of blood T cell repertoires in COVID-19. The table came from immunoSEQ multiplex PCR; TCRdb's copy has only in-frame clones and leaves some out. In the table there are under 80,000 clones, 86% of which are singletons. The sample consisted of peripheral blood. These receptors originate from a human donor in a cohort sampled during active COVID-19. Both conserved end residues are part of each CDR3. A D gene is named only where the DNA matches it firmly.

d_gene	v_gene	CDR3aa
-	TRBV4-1	CASSQDEYNEQFF
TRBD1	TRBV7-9	CASSLQGQGAYEQYF
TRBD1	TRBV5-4	CASSLTGKIHGYTF
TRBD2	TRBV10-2	CASSPSGYEQYF
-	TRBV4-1	CASSQAVNYGYTF
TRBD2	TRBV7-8	CASSLPISGTRNEQYF
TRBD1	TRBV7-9	CASSRTGPYEQYF
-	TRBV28	CASSLLGATNEKLFF
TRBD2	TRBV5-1	CASSLGSAGGTTDTQYF
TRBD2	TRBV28	CASSNSGRASYEQYF
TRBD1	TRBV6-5	CASRRDSGNSPLHF
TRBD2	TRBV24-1	CATSESGLAVGAPYNEQFF
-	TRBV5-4	CASSDRPGSASGNTIYF
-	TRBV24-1	CATSDLMSSYNEQFF
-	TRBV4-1	CASSHPGVTGNTIYF
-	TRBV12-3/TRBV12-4	CAISTYRDTEAFF
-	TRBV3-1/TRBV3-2	CASSQGGVDSPLHF
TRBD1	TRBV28	CASSLTGGNEKLFF
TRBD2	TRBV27	CASSLGRRTGGTGELFF
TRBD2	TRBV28	CASSWGSGRDQETQYF
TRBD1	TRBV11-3	CASSTRTGHYEQYF
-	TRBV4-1	CASSLGGHAPYEQYF
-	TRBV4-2	CASSQGGSGHSYNEQFF
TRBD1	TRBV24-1	CATRRTGGSEQYF
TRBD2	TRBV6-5	CASSRLAGTYEQYF
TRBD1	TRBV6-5	CASSYSAGGYEQYF
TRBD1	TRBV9	CASSADRLNTEAFF
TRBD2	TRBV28	CASKLAGATYNEQFF
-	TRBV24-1	CATGLRGSTDTQYF
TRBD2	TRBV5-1	CASSLAPSGRDGNEQFF
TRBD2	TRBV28	CASRLAGMYEQYF